These T cell receptor beta chains were read from a single sample in a study of blood T cells in healthy people across ages. TCRdb reanalysed the 5' RACE reads using MiXCR and keeps one entry per CDR3 protein. Here the sample spans under 700,000 distinct CDR3 sequences, nearly 25% being singletons. This sample also belongs to another study, concerning T cells of mothers and their children.

Sequenced: blood. All receptors derive from a boy aged 5-17 years in good health. Both conserved end residues are part of each CDR3. Fields, in order: V gene, D gene, clone size, J gene, CDR3 DNA, CDR3 protein. A D gene is named only where the DNA matches it firmly. Clone size is shown for a subset of rows, as once, few, many or a class of expanded clone.

v_gene: TRBV28; d_gene: NA; abundance: many; j_gene: TRBJ2-2; CDR3nt: TGTGCCGGATCCCAGAGGAACACCGGGGAGCTGTTTTTT; CDR3aa: CAGSQRNTGELFF
v_gene: TRBV12-3/TRBV12-4; d_gene: NA; abundance: NA; j_gene: TRBJ2-2; CDR3nt: TGTGCCAGTAGGGAGGGTGATTACGACAGGGGGGAGCTGTTTTTT; CDR3aa: CASREGDYDRGELFF
v_gene: TRBV7-8; d_gene: NA; abundance: NA; j_gene: TRBJ1-6; CDR3nt: TGTGCCAGCAGCTTAGAGTTGCGGGGACTTACTTCACCCCTCCACTTT; CDR3aa: CASSLELRGLTSPLHF
v_gene: TRBV6-2/TRBV6-3; d_gene: TRBD2; abundance: NA; j_gene: TRBJ2-7; CDR3nt: TGTGCCAGCAGTTACGGGCGGGAGGTGAGCTCCTACGAGCAGTACTTC; CDR3aa: CASSYGREVSSYEQYF
v_gene: TRBV15; d_gene: NA; abundance: NA; j_gene: TRBJ2-4; CDR3nt: TGTGCCACCAGCAGAGATTTTACGGGAAAAAACATTCAGTACTTC; CDR3aa: CATSRDFTGKNIQYF
v_gene: TRBV5-1; d_gene: NA; abundance: NA; j_gene: TRBJ2-5; CDR3nt: TGCGCCAGCAGCTTTGTAAGGGTGACAGAGACCCAGTACTTC; CDR3aa: CASSFVRVTETQYF
v_gene: TRBV3-1; d_gene: NA; abundance: NA; j_gene: TRBJ2-7; CDR3nt: TGTGCCAGCAGCCAAGGTGGACGCCCGTCGGCCTACGAGCAGTACTTC; CDR3aa: CASSQGGRPSAYEQYF
v_gene: TRBV7-2; d_gene: TRBD1; abundance: few; j_gene: TRBJ2-6; CDR3nt: TGTGCCAGCAGCTTAAGGGGGACAGGGGTGTCCGGGGCCAACGTCCTGACTTTC; CDR3aa: CASSLRGTGVSGANVLTF
v_gene: TRBV29-1; d_gene: TRBD1; abundance: NA; j_gene: TRBJ1-1; CDR3nt: TGCAGCGCTGGGGCGTTGTACGAGGACAGGCTCGAAGCTTTCTTT; CDR3aa: CSAGALYEDRLEAFF
v_gene: TRBV7-9; d_gene: TRBD2; abundance: few; j_gene: TRBJ2-3; CDR3nt: TGTGCCAGCAGCTTAGATACTAGCGGACCGAGCACAGATACGCAGTATTTT; CDR3aa: CASSLDTSGPSTDTQYF
v_gene: TRBV28; d_gene: NA; abundance: many; j_gene: TRBJ2-3; CDR3nt: TGTGCCAGCAGTTTTACAGCGCTCGGCACAGATACGCAGTATTTT; CDR3aa: CASSFTALGTDTQYF
v_gene: TRBV7-2; d_gene: NA; abundance: NA; j_gene: TRBJ2-3; CDR3nt: TGTGCCAGCAGAGCCATCAGGGAGACAGATACGCAGTATTTT; CDR3aa: CASRAIRETDTQYF
v_gene: TRBV24-1; d_gene: NA; abundance: many; j_gene: TRBJ2-2; CDR3nt: TGTGCCACCAGTGATGAGGGTTACGGGGAGCTGTTTTTT; CDR3aa: CATSDEGYGELFF
v_gene: TRBV4-1; d_gene: NA; abundance: few; j_gene: TRBJ2-3; CDR3nt: TGCGCCAGCAGCCATTACCAGGGTGTTTTGACAGATACGCAGTATTTT; CDR3aa: CASSHYQGVLTDTQYF
v_gene: TRBV7-2; d_gene: NA; abundance: many; j_gene: TRBJ2-5; CDR3nt: TGTGCCAGCAGCTTAGCGGCAGGGTGGGAGACCCAGTACTTC; CDR3aa: CASSLAAGWETQYF
v_gene: TRBV9; d_gene: NA; abundance: many; j_gene: TRBJ2-3; CDR3nt: TGTGCCAGCAGCGTAGGAGGACCCATGGATACGCAGTATTTT; CDR3aa: CASSVGGPMDTQYF
v_gene: TRBV5-5; d_gene: NA; abundance: few; j_gene: TRBJ1-4; CDR3nt: TGTGCCAGCGGCTTGGCCGGGCCCGAAAAACTGTTTTTT; CDR3aa: CASGLAGPEKLFF
v_gene: TRBV28; d_gene: NA; abundance: few; j_gene: TRBJ1-4; CDR3nt: TGTGCCACTTGGCCGACGGGGGGCGCGGGTGAAAAACTGTTTTTT; CDR3aa: CATWPTGGAGEKLFF
v_gene: TRBV7-3; d_gene: TRBD2; abundance: NA; j_gene: TRBJ2-7; CDR3nt: TGTGCCAGCAGGAGTAGCGGGAGGGTGTACTTC; CDR3aa: CASRSSGRVYF
v_gene: TRBV5-1; d_gene: TRBD1; abundance: few; j_gene: TRBJ2-7; CDR3nt: TGCGCCAGCAGCCCTCCGACAGGGGCCTACGAGCAGTACTTC; CDR3aa: CASSPPTGAYEQYF
v_gene: TRBV20-1; d_gene: TRBD1; abundance: few; j_gene: TRBJ1-5; CDR3nt: TGCAGTGCTCAAGCCCTTACAGGGGATGTTGAGCCCCAGCATTTT; CDR3aa: CSAQALTGDVEPQHF
v_gene: TRBV6-2/TRBV6-3; d_gene: NA; abundance: few; j_gene: TRBJ2-7; CDR3nt: TGTGCCAGCAGTCTTTACCAGGGGTCCTACGAGCAGTACTTC; CDR3aa: CASSLYQGSYEQYF
v_gene: TRBV20-1; d_gene: NA; abundance: few; j_gene: TRBJ2-5; CDR3nt: TGCAGTGCTAGACACCCCTCTATGAGTTGGGAGACCCAGTACTTC; CDR3aa: CSARHPSMSWETQYF
v_gene: TRBV5-1; d_gene: NA; abundance: NA; j_gene: TRBJ1-1; CDR3nt: TGCGCCAGCAGCTTTCGGACAGCCCAGAAAAAGGGGACTGAAGCTTTCTTT; CDR3aa: CASSFRTAQKKGTEAFF
v_gene: TRBV4-2; d_gene: NA; abundance: few; j_gene: TRBJ2-7; CDR3nt: TGTGCCAGCAGCCCAACTATCCGCTACGAGCAGTACTTC; CDR3aa: CASSPTIRYEQYF
v_gene: TRBV7-9; d_gene: NA; abundance: few; j_gene: TRBJ2-5; CDR3nt: TGTGCCAGCAGCTCGCTCTGGGGGGACGAAAACCAAGAGACCCAGTACTTC; CDR3aa: CASSSLWGDENQETQYF
v_gene: TRBV29-1; d_gene: TRBD1; abundance: NA; j_gene: TRBJ1-1; CDR3nt: TGCAGCGCCAAAGAGGGACAGGCGAACACTGAAGCTTTCTTT; CDR3aa: CSAKEGQANTEAFF
v_gene: TRBV4-3; d_gene: NA; abundance: NA; j_gene: TRBJ2-3; CDR3nt: TGCGCCAGCAGCCAAGAGATAGGCACAGATACGCAGTATTTT; CDR3aa: CASSQEIGTDTQYF
v_gene: TRBV2; d_gene: TRBD1; abundance: few; j_gene: TRBJ1-4; CDR3nt: TGTGCCAGCAGTAGGGACAGGGGAATACTGTTTTTT; CDR3aa: CASSRDRGILFF
v_gene: TRBV7-3; d_gene: NA; abundance: NA; j_gene: TRBJ2-7; CDR3nt: TGTGCCAGCAGCCTTTGGCCCTCCTACGAGCAGTACTTC; CDR3aa: CASSLWPSYEQYF
v_gene: TRBV5-1; d_gene: NA; abundance: NA; j_gene: TRBJ2-1; CDR3nt: TGCGCCAGCAGCACGGCCGGGACTGCCTACAATGAGCAGTTCTTC; CDR3aa: CASSTAGTAYNEQFF
v_gene: TRBV12-5; d_gene: NA; abundance: NA; j_gene: TRBJ2-1; CDR3nt: TGTGCTAGTGGTTTTTCGGTAACGAGCTCCTACAATGAGCAGTTCTTC; CDR3aa: CASGFSVTSSYNEQFF
v_gene: TRBV12-3/TRBV12-4; d_gene: TRBD2; abundance: few; j_gene: TRBJ2-3; CDR3nt: TGTGCCAGCAGTACGACTAGCGGTGATCAGTATTTT; CDR3aa: CASSTTSGDQYF
v_gene: TRBV3-1; d_gene: NA; abundance: few; j_gene: TRBJ2-5; CDR3nt: TGTGCCAGCAGCCACCTAAATAGGGGGGACCAAGAGACCCAGTACTTC; CDR3aa: CASSHLNRGDQETQYF
v_gene: TRBV20-1; d_gene: TRBD1; abundance: NA; j_gene: TRBJ2-7; CDR3nt: TGCAGTGCTAGAGAGGGGACAGGGGTCGACGAGCAGTACTTC; CDR3aa: CSAREGTGVDEQYF
v_gene: TRBV5-6; d_gene: NA; abundance: few; j_gene: TRBJ1-1; CDR3nt: TGTGCCAGCAGCTTGTATAGAGGTGAAGCTTTCTTT; CDR3aa: CASSLYRGEAFF
v_gene: TRBV29-1; d_gene: TRBD2; abundance: NA; j_gene: TRBJ2-3; CDR3nt: TGCAGCGTTGAACTTCGGCGGGGGACAGATACGCAGTATTTT; CDR3aa: CSVELRRGTDTQYF
v_gene: TRBV6-1; d_gene: NA; abundance: few; j_gene: TRBJ2-7; CDR3nt: TGTGCCAGCAGTAAGGGGGGATCAGCGGGCAGCTCCTACGAGCAGTACTTC; CDR3aa: CASSKGGSAGSSYEQYF
v_gene: TRBV20-1; d_gene: NA; abundance: few; j_gene: TRBJ2-7; CDR3nt: TGCAGTGCTAGTTGGGGACCTCCTTACTACGAGCAGTACTTC; CDR3aa: CSASWGPPYYEQYF
v_gene: TRBV3-1; d_gene: TRBD2; abundance: few; j_gene: TRBJ2-4; CDR3nt: TGTGCCAGCAGCCATGGCGGGGGTAGGGAAAACATTCAGTACTTC; CDR3aa: CASSHGGGRENIQYF
v_gene: TRBV28; d_gene: NA; abundance: NA; j_gene: TRBJ1-1; CDR3nt: TGTGCCAGCCAGGACTCAAGGGGCCGGGATTACTCGGGCACTGAAGCTTTCTTT; CDR3aa: CASQDSRGRDYSGTEAFF
v_gene: TRBV5-1; d_gene: NA; abundance: NA; j_gene: TRBJ2-2; CDR3nt: TGCGCCAGCAGCTTTAATCGGGGGCCCGGGGAGCTGTTTTTT; CDR3aa: CASSFNRGPGELFF
v_gene: TRBV20-1; d_gene: TRBD1; abundance: NA; j_gene: TRBJ1-6; CDR3nt: TGCAGTGCTCCACCGTGGACAGGCCGGAAGGAATCACCCCTCCACTTT; CDR3aa: CSAPPWTGRKESPLHF
v_gene: TRBV29-1; d_gene: NA; abundance: NA; j_gene: TRBJ2-1; CDR3nt: TGCAGCGTTGAAGATCCGGACAGAAGCTACAATGAGCAGTTCTTC; CDR3aa: CSVEDPDRSYNEQFF
v_gene: TRBV28; d_gene: NA; abundance: NA; j_gene: TRBJ1-5; CDR3nt: TGTGCCAGCACGAAACAGGGCAATCAGCCCCAGCATTTT; CDR3aa: CASTKQGNQPQHF
v_gene: TRBV27; d_gene: NA; abundance: NA; j_gene: TRBJ2-7; CDR3nt: TGTGCCAGCAGTTTCGAGGGAGTTGGCTACGAGCAGTACTTC; CDR3aa: CASSFEGVGYEQYF
v_gene: TRBV4-3; d_gene: TRBD1; abundance: few; j_gene: TRBJ2-7; CDR3nt: TGCGCCAGCAGCCTAAGGCACACCGGGACAGGCCCCTTCGAGCAGTACTTC; CDR3aa: CASSLRHTGTGPFEQYF
v_gene: TRBV28; d_gene: TRBD1; abundance: few; j_gene: TRBJ2-7; CDR3nt: TGTGCCAGCAGTCCGCGGACAGGGGGCAGATACGAGCAGTACTTC; CDR3aa: CASSPRTGGRYEQYF
v_gene: TRBV7-2; d_gene: NA; abundance: once; j_gene: TRBJ1-2; CDR3nt: TGTGCCAGCAGCTTAAAACAGTATAATCCTGACGGCTACACCTTC; CDR3aa: CASSLKQYNPDGYTF
v_gene: TRBV27; d_gene: NA; abundance: NA; j_gene: TRBJ2-5; CDR3nt: TGTGCCAGCAGTCTACTCATGGGAAGGGGGGAGACCCAGTACTTC; CDR3aa: CASSLLMGRGETQYF
v_gene: TRBV9; d_gene: NA; abundance: NA; j_gene: TRBJ2-1; CDR3nt: TGTGCCAGCAGCCTCCCCGGGACACATAATGAGCAGTTCTTC; CDR3aa: CASSLPGTHNEQFF
v_gene: TRBV29-1; d_gene: NA; abundance: many; j_gene: TRBJ2-7; CDR3nt: TGCAGCGTTGGGGGCAACAGCCCGTCCTACGAGCAGTACTTC; CDR3aa: CSVGGNSPSYEQYF
v_gene: TRBV6-6; d_gene: NA; abundance: many; j_gene: TRBJ2-5; CDR3nt: TGTGCCAGCACTACCACCTGGGGGGAGACCCAGTACTTC; CDR3aa: CASTTTWGETQYF
v_gene: TRBV7-9; d_gene: NA; abundance: few; j_gene: TRBJ1-2; CDR3nt: TGTGCCAGCAGCTTGCCACCCCTCGGGTCTTGGGGTGGCTACACCTTC; CDR3aa: CASSLPPLGSWGGYTF
v_gene: TRBV3-1; d_gene: NA; abundance: few; j_gene: TRBJ1-1; CDR3nt: TGTGCCGGCAGCCCCGCCCGGAAAGGGGCGAACACTGAAGCTTTCTTT; CDR3aa: CAGSPARKGANTEAFF
v_gene: TRBV29-1; d_gene: NA; abundance: NA; j_gene: TRBJ1-2; CDR3nt: TGCAGCGTCCAAGGAGGGGGTAACCTCTATGGCTACACCTTC; CDR3aa: CSVQGGGNLYGYTF